A single sample is the source of the 32 T cell receptor beta chains below, sequenced in a study of blood T cell repertoires in COVID-19. Sequencing was performed with immunoSEQ multiplex PCR; in TCRdb, only in-frame clones are kept and a portion is missing. The data contain about 240,000 clones, 75% to 90% of them seen just once; the ten biggest clones take up 3.5% to 4.5%. Sequences were obtained from PBMCs or T cells enriched from blood (not recorded which). The origin of the receptors is a woman aged 25 to 39 who had recovered from COVID-19.

The rearrangement uses TRBV30 and TRBJ1-1, with a weak D call TRBD1 (5 bases). V gave up 5 bases and J gave up 7 bases, with 17 bases separating them. CDR3 length: 13 residues. Looked up from germline, CDR1 is GTSNPN and CDR2 is SVGIG (reference sequence). The CDR3 region is CAWAGYLGGEAFF. CDR3 in DNA: TGTGCCTGGGCTGGCTACCTCGGGGGTGAAGCTTTCTTT. Full variable domain (remainder filled in from reference TRBV30 and TRBJ1-1): SQTIHQWPATLVQPVGSPLSLECTVEGTSNPNLYWYRQAAGRGLQLLFYSVGIGQISSEVPQNLSASRPQDRQFILSSKKLLLSDSGFYLCAWAGYLGGEAFFGQGTRLTVV.

The genes are TRBV9 and TRBJ2-7, with TRBD1 as a possible D gene (5 bases). CDR3 length equals 15 residues. Trimming cost V 0 bases and J 0 bases, with 10 bases left between them. CDR1 SGDLS and CDR2 YYNGEE come from the germline V gene. CDR3 amino acids: CASSVESTGSYEQYF. The CDR3 DNA reads TGTGCCAGCAGCGTAGAATCCACAGGCTCCTACGAGCAGTACTTC.

This clone was seen a handful of times. The chain links TRBV19 to TRBJ1-2; TRBD1 aligns across 9 bases. CDR1 is LNHDA and CDR2 is SQIVND in the germline V gene (reference sequence). The CDR3 consists of 17 residues. J gave up 0 bases and V 4 bases, and 9 bases lay outside the gene matches. The CDR3 spells CASSTTWGQGSNYGYTF. The CDR3 nucleotides are TGTGCCAGTAGTACTACCTGGGGACAGGGATCTAACTATGGCTACACCTTC.

Of note for this clone: The junction does not match germline at one end; this may be a read error. The CDR3 sequence: CASTGGGQGRSF. The CDR3 DNA reads TGTGCCAGCACCGGGGGAGGACAGGGTAGGTCCTTC. The gene calls are TRBV12-3 or TRBV12-4 and TRBJ2-7, with 8 positions matching TRBD1. The length of the CDR3 is 12 residues.

J is TRBJ1-5 and V is TRBV28; TRBD1 aligns across 7 bases. The CDR3 contains 17 residues. The germline V gene has CDR1 MDHEN and CDR2 SYDVKM. Trimming cost V 5 bases and J 3 bases; bases outside gene matches: 13. In DNA form, the CDR3 reads TGTGCCAGCAGTATATTCCCGACAGGGTATGTCAATCAGCCCCAGCATTTT. It encodes CASSIFPTGYVNQPQHF.

The CDR3 region is CATATGPGANVLTF. CDR3 nucleotide sequence: TGTGCCACCGCGACAGGGCCTGGGGCCAACGTCCTGACTTTC. The J gene is TRBJ2-6, the V gene TRBV6-5, with 7 positions matching TRBD1. The germline V gene has CDR1 MNHEY and CDR2 SVGAGI. CDR3 length: 14 amino acids. The ends lost 10 bases at V and 2 bases at J; junction bases unmatched: 5.

CDR3 sequence reads: CASSGRTGNTEAFF. The CDR3 DNA follows: TGTGCCAGCAGCGGACGGACAGGGAACACTGAAGCTTTCTTT. The chain has TRBV7-9 and TRBJ1-1, with 7 bases matching TRBD1. Germline V CDR1 and CDR2: SEHNR, FQNEAQ (reference sequence). J gave up 1 base and V 5 bases, and 4 bases lay outside the gene matches. The CDR3 covers 14 residues.

The chain combines TRBV5-1 with TRBJ1-3; D may be TRBD1 (5 bases). CDR3 length: 15 amino acids. Germline V lookup: CDR1 SGHRS, CDR2 YFSETQ. Trimming took 4 bases from V and 0 from J, leaving 11 bases between them. CDR3 in DNA: TGCGCCAGCAGCCCGGTGGGGGGCTCTGGAAACACCATATATTTT. It yields the protein CASSPVGGSGNTIYF. Looking up the rest from reference TRBV5-1 and TRBJ1-3 gives the full variable domain: KAGVTQTPRYLIKTRGQQVTLSCSPISGHRSVSWYQQTPGQGLQFLFEYFSETQRNKGNFPGRFSGRQFSNSRSEMNVSTLELGDSALYLCASSPVGGSGNTIYFGEGSWLTVV.

J is TRBJ1-1 and V is TRBV19, with 9 bases identical to TRBD1. Germline CDR1 is LNHDA and CDR2 is SQIVND (reference sequence). The V gene end was trimmed by 5 bases and the J gene end by 8 bases; junction bases not matched to a gene: 6. The CDR3 covers 13 residues. The CDR3 DNA reads TGTGCCAGTAGTGCGGGACAGGGAATAGAAGCTTTCTTT. It specifies CASSAGQGIEAFF.

This rearrangement joins TRBV29-1 to TRBJ1-1; D is unresolved. There are 11 residues in the CDR3. Between the trimmed V and J ends, which lost 3 bases and 8 bases, there was a span of 10 bases. Germline assignment: CDR1 SQVTM and CDR2 ANQGSEA. CDR3 sequence reads: CSVETRIEAFF. The CDR3, as DNA: TGCAGCGTTGAGACAAGGATAGAAGCTTTCTTT.

V is TRBV2 and J is TRBJ1-1; D ambiguous. Germline CDR1 SNHLY, CDR2 FYNNEI. The CDR3 extends over 15 amino acids. V gave up 2 bases and J gave up 1 base, with 11 bases separating them. In DNA form, the CDR3 reads TGTGCCAGCAGTGAACTGGCAGGAAGGAACACTGAAGCTTTCTTT. This gives the protein CASSELAGRNTEAFF.

The chain joins TRBV7-3 to TRBJ2-6, with 7 bases fitting TRBD1. In germline, CDR1 is SGHTA, CDR2 FQGTGA. The length of the CDR3 is 16 residues. J lost 4 bases, V lost 3 bases, and 6 bases had no gene match. CDR3 region: CASSLLQGTGANVLTF. In nucleotides, the CDR3 is TGTGCCAGCAGCTTGTTACAGGGGACAGGGGCCAACGTCCTGACTTTC.

The rearrangement links TRBV7-2 to TRBJ1-2, with 8 bases fitting TRBD1. This CDR3 has 14 amino acids. Germline trimming cut 5 bases from V and 4 bases from J; bases unmatched to any gene: 6. From germline, CDR1 is SGHTA and CDR2 FQGNSA. The CDR3 DNA reads as TGTGCCAGCAGCCCGACAGGGGAGTTCTATGGCTACACCTTC. The encoded protein is CASSPTGEFYGYTF.

The rearrangement links TRBV10-3 to TRBJ2-5; TRBD1 agrees at 8 bases. The V segment lost 6 bases and the J segment 5 bases; nucleotides outside the gene matches: 5. The CDR3 sequence is 13 residues long. CDR1 is ENHRY, CDR2 SYGVKD, per germline. The CDR3 reads CAIRDRVGETQYF. CDR3 DNA: TGTGCCATCAGGGACAGGGTTGGGGAGACCCAGTACTTC.

This chain links TRBV27 with TRBJ1-2; D possibly corresponds to TRBD1 (5 bases). This CDR3 region has 16 residues. Germline CDR1 and CDR2: MNHEY and SMNVEV (reference sequence). Trimming shortened V by 0 bases and J by 8 bases, and 19 bases separated the two germline ends. This chain's CDR3 is CASSLSAAGTAVGYTF. In DNA form, the CDR3 reads TGTGCCAGCAGTTTATCTGCTGCGGGGACGGCCGTCGGCTACACCTTC.

The chain recombines TRBV28 with TRBJ1-2; D is unclear. CDR1 and CDR2 (germline): MDHEN, SYDVKM. The CDR3 has 13 residues. Trimming took off 2 bases at V and 2 bases at J, with 6 bases between the two ends. The CDR3 sequence: CASSLLENYGYTF. The CDR3 DNA is TGTGCCAGCAGTTTACTGGAGAACTATGGCTACACCTTC.

This sequence joins TRBV5-1 and TRBJ1-1; 8 nucleotides match TRBD1. V lost 1 base to trimming and J lost 1 base; unmatched junction nucleotides: 9. The CDR3 contains 17 residues. Germline V gene sequence: CDR1 SGHRS, CDR2 YFSETQ. Written as DNA, the CDR3 is TGCGCCAGCAGCTTGAGAACAGGGGGGTTAGGGAACACTGAAGCTTTCTTT. This codes for CASSLRTGGLGNTEAFF.

The rearrangement uses TRBV7-2 and TRBJ1-1, with TRBD1 matching 10 bases. The CDR3 extends over 15 amino acids. Germline CDR1 reads SGHTA; CDR2 reads FQGNSA. The J segment lost 6 bases and the V segment lost 0 bases, leaving 4 bases of the junction unmatched. The CDR3 reads CASSLAGQGSPEAFF. The CDR3 DNA is TGTGCCAGCAGCTTAGCGGGACAGGGGAGCCCTGAAGCTTTCTTT.

A few counts support this clone. The chain links TRBV3-1 (or the pseudogene TRBV3-2) to TRBJ2-7; D is perhaps TRBD2 (5 bases). The germline V gene encodes CDR1 LGHDT and CDR2 YNNKEL (reference sequence). V dropped 3 bases and J dropped 2 bases, with 11 bases sitting between them. The CDR3 is 14 residues long. CDR3 sequence: CASSHLATPYEQYF. For the CDR3, the DNA is TGTGCCAGCAGCCACCTAGCAACCCCCTACGAGCAGTACTTC.

The CDR3 nucleotides read TGTGCCTGGAGTTCGGGTGGAGTATACACAGATACGCAGTATTTT. It codes for CAWSSGGVYTDTQYF. V and J are TRBV30 and TRBJ2-3; D gene unclear. This CDR3 is 15 amino acids long. Germline V gene sequence: CDR1 GTSNPN, CDR2 SVGIG (reference sequence). Trimming removed 2 bases from V and 2 bases from J, with 14 bases in between.

V is TRBV7-9 and J is TRBJ2-7, with D possibly matching TRBD2 (6 bases). The CDR3 contains 13 residues. V gave up 7 bases and J gave up 2 bases, with 12 bases separating them. The V gene's germline CDR1 is SEHNR and CDR2 FQNEAQ (reference sequence). The CDR3 DNA reads TGTGCCAGCACGCGGGGTGCCGCCTACGAGCAGTACTTC. It codes for CASTRGAAYEQYF.

This chain links TRBV7-2 with TRBJ2-1; 9 nucleotides line up with TRBD1. This CDR3 contains 16 residues. CDR1 is SGHTA, CDR2 FQGNSA, per germline. After removal of 2 bases from V and 8 bases from J, the junction contained 10 bases not matched to a gene. CDR3 DNA: TGTGCCAGCAGCTTACTTCTTACAGGGGGCGCAGATGAGCAGTTCTTC. The encoded protein is CASSLLLTGGADEQFF.

The CDR3 sequence: CASSFYGRGGEQYF. The CDR3 DNA reads TGTGCCAGCAGTTTTTACGGGAGGGGCGGCGAGCAGTACTTC. The gene calls are TRBV27 and TRBJ2-7; TRBD2 agrees at 8 bases. V shed 3 bases and J 6 bases; nucleotides not matched to a gene: 7. From germline, CDR1 is MNHEY and CDR2 SMNVEV (reference sequence). The CDR3 has 14 residues.

The V and J genes are TRBV29-1 and TRBJ1-1; a possible D gene is TRBD1 (5 bases). Germline values: CDR1 SQVTM, CDR2 ANQGSEA. Trimming cost V 7 bases and J 5 bases, with 23 bases left between them. The CDR3 length is 15 residues. The CDR3 region is CSALPAEGRETEAFF. The CDR3 DNA follows: TGCAGCGCACTACCCGCTGAGGGGAGGGAGACTGAAGCTTTCTTT.

Here the CDR3 DNA reads TGCTCAGGGGCCTTGAACACTGAAGCTTTCTTT. It codes for CSGALNTEAFF. The gene calls are TRBV20-1 and TRBJ1-1, with D possibly being TRBD1 (6 bases). CDR3 length: 11 amino acids. Germline lookup yields CDR1 DFQATT and CDR2 SNEGSKA (reference sequence).

Written as DNA, the CDR3 is TGTGCCAGCAGGCGGAGCGCTGAAGCTTTCTTT. Translating it yields CASRRSAEAFF. The chain is built from TRBV28 and TRBJ1-1; D gene unclear. This CDR3 contains 11 residues. Trimming pared 6 bases from V and 6 bases from J, leaving 8 bases between. CDR1 MDHEN and CDR2 SYDVKM come from the germline V gene.

The chain recombines TRBV19 with TRBJ2-1; D is perhaps TRBD2 (6 bases). The CDR3 runs 15 residues. V lost 1 base, J lost 4 bases, and 11 bases lay in between. Germline assignment: CDR1 LNHDA and CDR2 SQIVND (reference sequence). CDR3 bases: TGTGCCAGTAGTATAGGGCTAGCGCTTTACAATGAGCAGTTCTTC. As protein: CASSIGLALYNEQFF.

This clone was observed a handful of times. The V call is TRBV5-1, the J call TRBJ2-7; tentatively, D is TRBD1 (6 bases). Trimming took 4 bases from V and 5 from J, leaving 16 bases between them. Germline V gives CDR1 SGHRS, CDR2 YFSETQ. The CDR3 contains 14 residues. This CDR3 is CASSLLRGRNEQYF. CDR3 DNA sequence: TGCGCCAGCAGCCTCCTTAGGGGGAGAAACGAGCAGTACTTC.

The rearrangement links TRBV19 to TRBJ1-1; TRBD1 matches at 8 bases. CDR1 LNHDA and CDR2 SQIVND come from the germline V gene (reference sequence). Trimming removed 8 bases from V and 5 bases from J; junction bases left unmatched: 7. The CDR3 spans 13 residues. CDR3 nucleotides: TGTGCCAGTTCGACAGGGGCGAGGACTGAAGCTTTCTTT. Protein sequence: CASSTGARTEAFF.

The rearrangement joins TRBV24-1 to TRBJ2-3; 10 bases are a match to TRBD2. Per the germline V gene, CDR1 is KGHDR and CDR2 is SFDVKD. CDR3 length: 16 residues. V lost 3 bases and J lost 1; bases outside the gene matches: 3. The CDR3 protein is CATSDETSGGTDTQYF. The CDR3 DNA reads as TGTGCCACCAGTGATGAAACTAGCGGGGGCACAGATACGCAGTATTTT.

The J gene is TRBJ2-5, the V gene TRBV19; the D gene is possibly TRBD2 (5 bases). CDR1 is LNHDA, CDR2 SQIVND, per germline (reference sequence). Deletions cut 9 bases from V and 4 bases from J, with 21 bases between. The CDR3 runs to 15 residues. This CDR3 reads CASSGFLREGETQYF. The CDR3 DNA sequence: TGTGCCAGCTCTGGATTTTTGAGGGAAGGAGAGACCCAGTACTTC.

The gene calls are TRBV5-1 and TRBJ2-5; 10 bases match TRBD1. The V segment lost 4 bases and the J segment 3 bases; nucleotides outside the gene matches: 6. Germline V gives CDR1 SGHRS, CDR2 YFSETQ. The CDR3 loop spans 15 amino acids. The CDR3 DNA reads as TGCGCCAGCAGCCCAACCGGGACAGGGGAAGAGACCCAGTACTTC. Translated, it gives CASSPTGTGEETQYF.